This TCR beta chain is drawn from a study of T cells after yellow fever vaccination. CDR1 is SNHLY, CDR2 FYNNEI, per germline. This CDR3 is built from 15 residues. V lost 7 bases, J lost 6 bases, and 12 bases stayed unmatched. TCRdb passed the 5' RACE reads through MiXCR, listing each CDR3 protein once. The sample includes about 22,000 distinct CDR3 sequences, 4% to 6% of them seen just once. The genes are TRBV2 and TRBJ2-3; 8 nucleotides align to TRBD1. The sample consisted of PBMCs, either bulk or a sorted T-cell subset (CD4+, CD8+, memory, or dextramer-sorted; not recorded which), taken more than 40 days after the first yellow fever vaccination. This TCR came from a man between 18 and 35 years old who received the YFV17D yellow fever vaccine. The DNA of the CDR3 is TGTGCCAGCAACGAAGGACAGGGCGGAGCGGATACGCAGTATTTT. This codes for CASNEGQGGADTQYF.